These 32 T cell receptor beta chains were all obtained from the same sample, sequenced in a study of blood T cells in healthy people across ages. The authors ran a second PCR of 7 to 11 cycles using a sample-barcoded 5' primer and a J-beta primer mix. TCRdb re-called the 5' RACE reads with MiXCR, one entry per CDR3 protein. The table has 800,000 or so distinct CDR3 sequences, approximately 25% seen once. The data also belong to a second study, concerning T cells of mothers and their children.

Material: blood. These TCRs come from a boy aged 10-17 years in good health.

This chain connects TRBV5-6 to TRBJ2-7; 13 bases are shared with TRBD2. This CDR3 comprises 18 residues. V dropped 3 bases and J dropped 0; count of bases not matched to a gene: 9. Germline CDR1 and CDR2: SGHDT and YYEEEE. This chain's CDR3 is CASSSALAGGISSYEQYF. Written as DNA, the CDR3 is TGTGCCAGCAGCTCGGCACTAGCGGGGGGGATCAGCTCCTACGAGCAGTACTTC.

The V call is TRBV12-3 or TRBV12-4, the J call TRBJ2-6, with D possibly TRBD1 on 5 matching bases. This CDR3 spans 19 amino acids. Trimming shortened V by 6 bases and J by 1 base, and 22 bases separated the two germline ends. The CDR3 sequence is CASSLGADILLSGANVLTF. CDR3 in DNA: TGTGCCAGCAGCCTTGGGGCGGACATTCTTTTATCTGGGGCCAACGTCCTGACTTTC.

For this clonotype: An end of the junction differs from the germline gene, which may be a read error. The chain uses TRBV11-1 and TRBJ2-5, with TRBD2 matching over 9 bases. CDR1 and CDR2 from the germline V gene are SGHAT and FQDESV (reference sequence). The length of the CDR3 is 14 residues. The CDR3 nucleotides are TGTGCCAGCAGCGTAGCGGGGGAAATTGAGACCCAGTACTTC. It encodes CASSVAGEIETQYF.

V and J are TRBV9 and TRBJ2-5; D possibly corresponds to TRBD2 (7 bases). TRBJ2-1 explains the end of the DNA better; the J call may be wrong. The CDR3 spans 13 residues. Germline V gene data show CDR1 as SGDLS and CDR2 as YYNGEE. This CDR3 is CASSFGGRDEQFF. CDR3 in DNA: TGTGCCAGCAGCTTCGGGGGGCGAGATGAGCAGTTCTTC.

This clonotype was detected a few times. This rearrangement joins TRBV3-1 to TRBJ2-7; 7 nucleotides line up with TRBD2. Germline values: CDR1 LGHDT, CDR2 YNNKEL (reference sequence). CDR3 length: 15 residues. The junction had 5 bases not matched to a gene; V was cut back by 0 bases and J by 3 bases. In DNA form, the CDR3 reads TGTGCCAGCAGCCAAGAAAGGACTAGTATCTACGAGCAGTACTTC. As protein: CASSQERTSIYEQYF.

The V gene is TRBV6-2 or TRBV6-3, the J gene TRBJ2-1; weak D call: TRBD2 (6 bases). The CDR3 spans 14 residues. Germline V lookup: CDR1 MNHEY, CDR2 SVGEGT. Between the trimmed V and J ends, which lost 1 base and 8 bases, there was a span of 12 bases. The CDR3 DNA sequence: TGTGCCAGCAGTTACTTACTACCTAGCGATGAGCAGTTCTTC. Its protein is CASSYLLPSDEQFF.

This sequence joins TRBV20-1 and TRBJ2-5, with unresolved D. The tail of the sequence fits TRBJ2-7 better, so the J call may be wrong. Germline V gene lookup returns CDR1 DFQATT and CDR2 SNEGSKA (reference sequence). This CDR3 contains 12 residues. CDR3 region: CSATDGPYEQYF. Here the CDR3 DNA reads TGCAGTGCGACGGACGGGCCCTACGAGCAGTACTTC.

As concerns this clonotype: The junction shows a germline mismatch at one end, possibly a read error. The chain combines TRBV4-1 with TRBJ1-1; D possibly corresponds to TRBD1 (6 bases). The CDR3 contains 18 residues. Looked up from germline, CDR1 is MGHRA and CDR2 is YSYEKL. Written as DNA, the CDR3 is TGCGCCAGCAACCAAGATATTTTCAGGGGCTTCGGAGATACTGAAGCTTTCTTT. This gives the protein CASNQDIFRGFGDTEAFF.

Only a few counts were recorded for this clonotype. One end of the junction varies from germline; a read error may be responsible. This rearrangement joins TRBV2 to TRBJ1-5; no firm D call. This CDR3 spans 15 amino acids. Germline assignment: CDR1 SNHLY and CDR2 FYNNEI. Here the CDR3 reads CASTGGLVGNQPRHF. The CDR3 nucleotides read TGTGCCAGCACGGGCGGGCTAGTTGGCAATCAGCCCCGGCATTTT.

A remark on this clonotype: Being one base from a much bigger clone, this may be a read error. The chain couples TRBV7-2 to TRBJ2-7, with D perhaps matching TRBD1 (6 bases). Germline loops: CDR1 SGHTA, CDR2 FQGNSA. The CDR3 spans 15 residues. CDR3 in DNA: TGTGCCAGCAGCTTTACCTCAGGGGATCCTTACGAGCAGCACTTC. This sequence encodes CASSFTSGDPYEQHF.

Concerning this clonotype: Here the CDR3 omits its conserved ending phenylalanine or tryptophan, so a read error is the likely source. The chain employs TRBV18 and TRBJ2-5; no clear D gene. The CDR3 spans 14 residues. Germline CDR1 reads KGHSH; CDR2 reads LQKENI. V dropped 3 bases and J dropped 1 base, with 9 bases sitting between them. CDR3 sequence reads: CASSPRNSQETQYL. The CDR3 DNA sequence: TGTGCCAGCTCACCCCGAAACTCCCAAGAGACCCAGTACCTC.

This clonotype was counted a few times. V is TRBV29-1 and J is TRBJ1-2; D is undetermined. Germline V gives CDR1 SQVTM, CDR2 ANQGSEA. The CDR3 loop spans 15 amino acids. V was cut by 3 bases and J by 3 bases, with 17 bases left in between. The CDR3 DNA sequence: TGCAGCGTTGAGGATGCAGTTGGGAGGGACTATGGCTACACCTTC. Protein product: CSVEDAVGRDYGYTF.

This chain connects TRBV9 to TRBJ1-4; D remains ambiguous. Per germline, CDR1 SGDLS and CDR2 YYNGEE. This CDR3 region has 14 residues. The germline V and J ends were trimmed by 3 bases and 7 bases, with 13 bases remaining between them. CDR3 protein: CASSAGVEGEKLFF. The CDR3 nucleotides are TGTGCCAGCAGCGCGGGAGTTGAGGGTGAAAAACTGTTTTTT.

The genes are TRBV3-1 and TRBJ1-2; 8 positions match TRBD1. Trimming removed 0 bases from V and 8 bases from J; junction bases left unmatched: 11. Germline assignment: CDR1 LGHDT and CDR2 YNNKEL (reference sequence). CDR3 size: 16 residues. CDR3 DNA: TGTGCCAGCAGCCAAGATAACAGGGGGTCCGCAAGGGGCTACACCTTC. Protein sequence: CASSQDNRGSARGYTF. The variable domain in full, with the rest retrieved from reference TRBV3-1 and TRBJ1-2, is DTAVSQTPKYLVTQMGNDKSIKCEQNLGHDTMYWYKQDSKKFLKIMFSYNNKELIINETVPNRFSPKSPDKAHLNLHINSLELGDSAVYFCASSQDNRGSARGYTFGSGTRLTVV.

The J gene is TRBJ2-1, the V gene TRBV28; 15 bases map to TRBD2. V gave up 5 bases and J gave up 7 bases; unmatched junction bases: 18. Germline V gene lookup returns CDR1 MDHEN and CDR2 SYDVKM. The CDR3 contains 20 residues. CDR3 amino acids: CASSAPQGKGLAGGMNEQFF. The DNA of the CDR3 is TGTGCCAGCAGTGCGCCACAGGGAAAGGGACTAGCGGGAGGTATGAATGAGCAGTTCTTC.

In this sample, this clonotype turned up a few times. The chain links TRBV18 to TRBJ2-5; tentatively, D is TRBD1 (6 bases). This CDR3 is 13 amino acids long. V gave up 2 bases and J gave up 5 bases, with 9 bases separating them. From germline, CDR1 is KGHSH and CDR2 LQKENI. The CDR3 region has the DNA TGTGCCAGCTCACCATTGGGGGCCGAGACCCAGTACTTC. Its translation: CASSPLGAETQYF. Supplemented by reference TRBV18 and TRBJ2-5, the full variable domain reads NAGVMQNPRHLVRRRGQEARLRCSPMKGHSHVYWYRQLPEEGLKFMVYLQKENIIDESGMPKERFSAEFPKEGPSILRIQQVVRGDSAAYFCASSPLGAETQYFGPGTRLLVL.

The chain joins TRBV29-1 to TRBJ1-1; D call uncertain. The V end was cut by 4 bases, the J end by 8 bases, with 11 bases between. This CDR3 spans 11 amino acids. The V gene's germline CDR1 is SQVTM and CDR2 ANQGSEA. The CDR3, as DNA: TGCAGCGTTGTGGAGTGGGAGGAAGCTTTCTTT. It codes for CSVVEWEEAFF.

The chain employs TRBV6-1 and TRBJ2-7; D not certain. In germline, CDR1 is MNHNS, CDR2 SASEGT. The CDR3 runs 13 residues. The V end lost 7 bases, the J end lost 0 bases, and 10 bases lay between the germline ends. The CDR3 region is CASNTASSYEQYF. The CDR3 nucleotides read TGTGCCAGCAATACCGCGAGCTCCTACGAGCAGTACTTC.

This clonotype came up a few times. The chain has TRBV18 and TRBJ2-5; TRBD2 might be the D (6 bases). Germline CDR1 and CDR2: KGHSH and LQKENI. This CDR3 spans 14 amino acids. V was pared by 0 bases and J by 5 bases, with 10 bases between. CDR3 bases: TGTGCCAGCTCACCACCGCGGGGAAGGGAGACCCAGTACTTC. Residues: CASSPPRGRETQYF.

Written as DNA, the CDR3 is TGTGCCAGCAGCTTAGAGGGGGGGCGCGAGCAGTACTTC. Amino acids: CASSLEGGREQYF. This sequence joins TRBV7-2 and TRBJ2-7; D possibly corresponds to TRBD2 (7 bases). Trimming took off 1 base at V and 6 bases at J, with 10 bases between the two ends. The germline V gene encodes CDR1 SGHTA and CDR2 FQGNSA. CDR3 size: 13 residues.

This clonotype has more than one count but fewer than ten. A read error likely explains this, since a far larger clone differs by one base. This chain connects TRBV7-2 to TRBJ2-5; D remains unclear. The germline gives CDR1 SGHTA, CDR2 FQGNSA. This CDR3 has 11 amino acids. The CDR3 reads CASSLAETRYF. CDR3 DNA sequence: TGTGCCAGCAGCTTAGCGGAGACCCGGTACTTC.

The chain employs TRBV10-3 and TRBJ1-2; 9 bases are shared with TRBD1. V dropped 5 bases and J dropped 6; count of bases not matched to a gene: 4. The length of the CDR3 is 13 residues. Looked up from germline, CDR1 is ENHRY and CDR2 is SYGVKD. In DNA form, the CDR3 reads TGTGCCATCAGTTTACAGGGGGCGGATGGCTACACCTTC. It yields the protein CAISLQGADGYTF.

The chain carries TRBV28 and TRBJ2-3; 7 bases map to TRBD2. V shed 9 bases, J shed 4 bases, and the junction held 13 bases outside the gene matches. Germline V gene lookup returns CDR1 MDHEN and CDR2 SYDVKM. There are 15 residues in the CDR3. The CDR3 loop is CASSPIAGNADTQYF. Here the CDR3 DNA reads TGTGCCAGTAGTCCCATAGCGGGTAATGCAGATACGCAGTATTTT.

This clonotype appeared a few times. The rearrangement joins TRBV4-3 to TRBJ2-7; D gene unclear. V lost 0 bases and J lost 0, with 18 bases in between. The CDR3 has 18 amino acids. The germline gives CDR1 LGHNA, CDR2 YSLEER. The CDR3 is CASSQDHYGEGSSYEQYF. DNA of the CDR3: TGCGCCAGCAGCCAAGATCACTACGGCGAAGGGTCCTCCTACGAGCAGTACTTC.

This clonotype was seen more than once but under ten times. The chain uses TRBV4-3 and TRBJ1-4; D gene ambiguous. V was clipped by 0 bases and J by 7 bases, with 6 bases between them. This CDR3 region has 13 residues. CDR1 and CDR2 (germline): LGHNA, YSLEER. The chain's CDR3 is CASSQDFTEKLFF. In nucleotides, the CDR3 is TGCGCCAGCAGCCAAGATTTCACTGAAAAACTGTTTTTT.

The CDR3 DNA is TGCGCCAGCAGCTTGATACGGGGACAAAACATTCAGTACTTC. Translation gives CASSLIRGQNIQYF. The V gene is TRBV5-1, the J gene TRBJ2-4; D is tentatively TRBD1 or TRBD2 (5 bases each). CDR1 is SGHRS, CDR2 YFSETQ, per germline. CDR3 length: 14 amino acids. V was clipped by 1 base and J by 5 bases, with 10 bases between them.

The chain recombines TRBV7-9 with TRBJ2-7, with D maybe TRBD1 (6 bases). Germline V gene data show CDR1 as SEHNR and CDR2 as FQNEAQ (reference sequence). V lost 2 bases to trimming and J lost 3 bases, with 14 bases between them. This CDR3 region has 15 residues. The CDR3 loop is CASSLWSGDVYEQYF. CDR3 DNA: TGTGCCAGCAGCTTATGGTCAGGGGACGTCTACGAGCAGTACTTC.

On this clonotype itself: A read error may account for a junction end that differs from germline. The V and J genes are TRBV3-1 and TRBJ2-7; D is possibly TRBD1 or TRBD2 (5 bases each). The CDR3 is 14 residues long. The V gene's germline CDR1 is LGHDT and CDR2 YNNKEL (reference sequence). Here the CDR3 reads CASSPGRESYEQCF. The CDR3 coding sequence is TGTGCCAGCAGCCCGGGACGGGAATCCTACGAGCAGTGCTTC.

The sample holds a few counts of this clonotype. The genes are TRBV7-9 and TRBJ1-1; maybe TRBD1 (6 bases). This CDR3 spans 14 amino acids. The V end lost 3 bases, the J end lost 6 bases, and 14 bases lay between the germline ends. CDR1 and CDR2 from the germline V gene are SEHNR and FQNEAQ (reference sequence). The CDR3 DNA follows: TGTGCCAGCAGCTTTAATGGCAGGGGCCCTGAAGCTTTCTTT. Amino acid sequence: CASSFNGRGPEAFF.

There are a few counts of this clonotype. The chain links TRBV29-1 to TRBJ2-3; tentatively, D is TRBD1 (5 bases). Between the trimmed V and J ends, which lost 7 bases and 4 bases, there was a span of 12 bases. Per the germline V gene, CDR1 is SQVTM and CDR2 is ANQGSEA. The CDR3 is 12 residues long. CDR3 nucleotide sequence: TGCAGCGGACAGTTGGGCCCAGATACGCAGTATTTT. Translating gives CSGQLGPDTQYF.

This clonotype was seen more than once but under ten times. The chain combines TRBV6-5 with TRBJ2-5; D gene ambiguous. The CDR3 consists of 14 residues. Germline V gene sequence: CDR1 MNHEY, CDR2 SVGAGI. V lost 6 bases to trimming and J lost 5 bases, with 16 bases between them. The CDR3 reads CASRHHEAAETQYF. CDR3 sequence (DNA): TGTGCCAGCAGACACCACGAGGCGGCGGAGACCCAGTACTTC.

This clonotype was seen a handful of times. The gene calls are TRBV7-9 and TRBJ2-7, with TRBD2 as a possible D gene (6 bases). The CDR3 has 14 residues. V lost 3 bases, J lost 7 bases, and 16 bases lay in between. Germline V CDR1 and CDR2: SEHNR, FQNEAQ (reference sequence). This CDR3 is CASSFSTGVGEQYF. The DNA of the CDR3 is TGTGCCAGCAGCTTCTCGACGGGAGTAGGTGAGCAGTACTTC.